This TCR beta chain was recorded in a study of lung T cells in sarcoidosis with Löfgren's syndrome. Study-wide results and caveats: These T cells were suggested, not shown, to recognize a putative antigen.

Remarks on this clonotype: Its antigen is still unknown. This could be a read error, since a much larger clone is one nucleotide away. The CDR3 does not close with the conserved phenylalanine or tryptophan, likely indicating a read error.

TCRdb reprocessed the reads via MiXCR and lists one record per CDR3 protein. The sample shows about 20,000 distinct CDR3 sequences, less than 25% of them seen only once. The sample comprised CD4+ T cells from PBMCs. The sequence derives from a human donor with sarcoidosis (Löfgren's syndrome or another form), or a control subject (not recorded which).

The CDR3 here is CASSLTADTQYL. The DNA of the CDR3 is TGTGCCAGCAGCTTAACGGCAGATACGCAGTATCTT. This sequence joins TRBV7-2 and TRBJ2-3; the D is unclear. The CDR3 has 12 amino acids. Germline values: CDR1 SGHTA, CDR2 FQGNSA. The V end lost 2 bases, the J end lost 4 bases, and 4 bases lay between the germline ends.